One sample yielded the 2 T cell receptor beta chains listed below, sequenced in a study of long-term antiretroviral therapy in people with HIV. The authors ran the immunoSEQ assay, v3.0, at survey level. Profiling relied on immunoSEQ multiplex PCR, and the TCRdb table lists in-frame clones only, not all of them. This sample has 24,000 or so clones; approximately 95% occur once, and the top ten carry about 8.9%. Source: unsorted PBMCs, taken 7.6 years after starting antiretroviral therapy. The receptor source for this set is a woman aged 40 to 50 with HIV.

The chain has TRBV9 and TRBJ2-1; D may be TRBD2 (6 bases). This CDR3 has 15 residues. Deletions cut 4 bases from V and 3 bases from J, with 14 bases between. Germline CDR1 reads SGDLS; CDR2 reads YYNGEE. The CDR3 nucleotides read TGTGCCAGCAGCCTGACGGGGGAGGACTACAATGAGCAGTTCTTC. Translation gives CASSLTGEDYNEQFF. Based on the CDR3 plus reference TRBV9 and TRBJ2-1, the full variable domain is DSGVTQTPKHLITATGQRVTLRCSPRSGDLSVYWYQQSLDQGLQFLIQYYNGEERAKGNILERFSAQQFPDLHSELNLSSLELGDSALYFCASSLTGEDYNEQFFGPGTRLTVL.

The chain has TRBV27 and TRBJ1-5; tentatively, D is TRBD1 (5 bases). Trimming pared 1 base from V and 3 bases from J, leaving 10 bases between. This CDR3 has 15 residues. The germline gives CDR1 MNHEY, CDR2 SMNVEV (reference sequence). DNA for the CDR3: TGTGCCAGCAGTTTATACCGGGGCCCCAATCAGCCCCAGCATTTT. Residues: CASSLYRGPNQPQHF.